This T cell receptor (beta chain) was obtained from a study of blood T cell repertoires in COVID-19. Across the study: Whether acute or convalescent, the COVID-19 samples came from the United States, Italy and Spain. Sources were T cells, B-cell-depleted T cells, or PBMCs; the material itself was cDNA or gDNA.

Trimming removed 5 bases from V and 4 bases from J, with 18 bases in between. Germline values: CDR1 SGHKS, CDR2 YYEKEE (reference sequence). CDR3 length: 15 residues. As handled by the study authors: By means of reference gene primer amplification, nucleated cell counts were estimated. Profiled with immunoSEQ multiplex PCR; TCRdb holds only in-frame clones, not every one. V and J calls and clone size are as listed in that table; D and trimming were resolved from the DNA. The data contain around 130,000 clones, around nine tenths of them seen just once; the ten biggest clones take up about 4.6%. Seattle's cohort entered during active infection and was followed longitudinally.

The clonotype was recovered from a man between 60 and 75 years old with COVID-19, enrolled during active disease. The sample comprised peripheral blood. This rearrangement joins TRBV5-5 to TRBJ1-2; D not certain. CDR3 in DNA: TGTGCCAGCAGTGTAGAACCGCGGGCCTCCTATGGCTACACCTTC. It translates to CASSVEPRASYGYTF.